Below are 22 T cell receptor beta chains sequenced from a single sample in a study of technical replicates of blood from several donors. Generated by immunoSEQ multiplex PCR, the TCRdb table keeps only in-frame clones and is missing some. Of 95,000 or so clones in the sample, approximately 95% were seen once. Sequencing was done on a sample of T cells isolated from PBMCs. The receptor source for this set is a human donor in good health.

The chain is built from TRBV9 and TRBJ2-2, with D tentatively TRBD2 (6 bases). The V end lost 3 bases, the J end lost 7 bases, and 10 bases lay between the germline ends. CDR1 SGDLS and CDR2 YYNGEE come from the germline V gene. This CDR3 spans 13 amino acids. CDR3 residues: CASSGGLIGELFF. CDR3 DNA: TGTGCCAGCAGCGGGGGACTCATCGGGGAGCTGTTTTTT.

J is TRBJ1-1 and V is TRBV5-1; D is possibly TRBD1 (5 bases). CDR3 length equals 15 residues. V was pared by 4 bases and J by 5 bases, with 18 bases between. Germline CDR1 and CDR2: SGHRS and YFSETQ. CDR3 coding DNA: TGCGCCAGCAGCCCTTTCGACAGCCTGGGGACTGAAGCTTTCTTT. Protein: CASSPFDSLGTEAFF. Drawing the rest from reference TRBV5-1 and TRBJ1-1, the complete variable domain is KAGVTQTPRYLIKTRGQQVTLSCSPISGHRSVSWYQQTPGQGLQFLFEYFSETQRNKGNFPGRFSGRQFSNSRSEMNVSTLELGDSALYLCASSPFDSLGTEAFFGQGTRLTVV.

The V and J genes are TRBV28 and TRBJ2-7; a possible D gene is TRBD2 (6 bases). CDR1 MDHEN and CDR2 SYDVKM come from the germline V gene. There are 12 residues in the CDR3. Between the trimmed V and J ends, which lost 9 bases and 1 base, there was a span of 10 bases. DNA of the CDR3: TGTGCCAGTCGAGGGACTTCCTACGAGCAGTACTTC. Amino acids: CASRGTSYEQYF.

V gene TRBV19 combines with J gene TRBJ1-1; 10 bases match TRBD1. Per germline, CDR1 LNHDA and CDR2 SQIVND (reference sequence). The CDR3 extends over 15 amino acids. Trimming cost V 5 bases and J 1 base; bases outside gene matches: 4. CDR3 nucleotide sequence: TGTGCCAGTAGTTTCCGGGACAGGGGGAACACTGAAGCTTTCTTT. This codes for CASSFRDRGNTEAFF.

CDR3 region: CASSGTSGSMWADTQYF. The CDR3 DNA reads TGTGCCAGCAGCGGAACTAGCGGGAGTATGTGGGCAGATACGCAGTATTTT. The chain carries TRBV7-2 and TRBJ2-3, with TRBD2 matching 11 bases. The CDR3 runs 17 residues. The V segment lost 5 bases and the J segment 4 bases; nucleotides outside the gene matches: 11. Germline lookup yields CDR1 SGHTA and CDR2 FQGNSA. The variable domain in full, completed from reference TRBV7-2 and TRBJ2-3, reads GAGVSQSPSNKVTEKGKDVELRCDPISGHTALYWYRQSLGQGLEFLIYFQGNSAPDKSGLPSDRFSAERTGGSVSTLTIQRTQQEDSAVYLCASSGTSGSMWADTQYFGPGTRLTVL.

This chain links TRBV5-4 with TRBJ1-2; 9 positions agree with TRBD1. CDR3 size: 16 residues. Germline CDR1 SGHNT, CDR2 YYREEE (reference sequence). With 4 bases clipped from V and 9 bases from J, the junction kept 16 bases outside the gene matches. The CDR3 loop reads CASSRSGTGMNFRYTF. As DNA, the CDR3 is TGTGCCAGCAGCCGCTCCGGGACAGGGATGAATTTTCGCTACACCTTC.

The chain joins TRBV11-3 to TRBJ2-1; 7 bases fit TRBD1. The CDR3 runs to 15 residues. In germline, CDR1 is SGHNT, CDR2 YENEEA. Trimming removed 5 bases from V and 0 bases from J; junction bases left unmatched: 4. CDR3 DNA sequence: TGTGCCAGCAGCGAACAGGGGTTCTCCTACAATGAGCAGTTCTTC. Amino acids: CASSEQGFSYNEQFF.

The chain combines TRBV29-1 with TRBJ2-1; D is unresolved. The CDR3 has 12 residues. Trimming removed 3 bases at V and 8 bases at J, with 11 bases between. CDR1 and CDR2 (germline): SQVTM, ANQGSEA. The CDR3 region is CSVDAGLDEQFF. The CDR3 nucleotides are TGCAGCGTTGATGCAGGTCTGGATGAGCAGTTCTTC.

The count of this clone is one. The rearrangement links TRBV5-1 to TRBJ2-2; TRBD1 might be the D (6 bases). V was cut by 0 bases and J by 5 bases, with 8 bases left in between. Germline values: CDR1 SGHRS, CDR2 YFSETQ. The CDR3 consists of 14 residues. DNA of the CDR3: TGCGCCAGCAGCTTGGGTGGGACAACCGGGGAGCTGTTTTTT. Residues: CASSLGGTTGELFF.

The CDR3 here is CASSLASVSSGANVLTF. The DNA for the CDR3 is TGTGCCAGCAGCTTAGCCTCGGTTTCCTCTGGGGCCAACGTCCTGACTTTC. The chain employs TRBV7-2 and TRBJ2-6, with D unresolved. The CDR3 is made up of 17 amino acids. The V end lost 0 bases, the J end lost 0 bases, and 9 bases lay between the germline ends. The germline gives CDR1 SGHTA, CDR2 FQGNSA.

This rearrangement joins TRBV5-3 to TRBJ2-1; a possible D gene is TRBD2 (5 bases). TRBV5-3 has ORF status, its function being uncertain. The germline V and J ends were trimmed by 0 bases and 6 bases, with 13 bases remaining between them. The CDR3 spans 15 residues. The chain's CDR3 is CARSLVPGTSNEQFF. The CDR3 coding sequence is TGTGCCAGAAGCTTGGTTCCGGGAACTAGCAATGAGCAGTTCTTC.

The chain recombines TRBV7-9 with TRBJ2-2, with TRBD2 identical over 10 bases. The junction had 9 bases not matched to a gene; V was cut back by 0 bases and J by 2 bases. Germline V lookup: CDR1 SEHNR, CDR2 FQNEAQ (reference sequence). The CDR3 runs to 19 residues. The CDR3 is CASSLAGTSAYLNTGELFF. The CDR3 DNA sequence: TGTGCCAGCAGCTTAGCCGGGACTAGCGCATACCTAAACACCGGGGAGCTGTTTTTT.

The chain recombines TRBV28 with TRBJ2-7; TRBD2 matches 7 bases. CDR3 length equals 15 residues. Germline V lookup: CDR1 MDHEN, CDR2 SYDVKM. V lost 2 bases and J lost 0; bases outside the gene matches: 4. CDR3: CASSLIGGSSYEQYF. CDR3 nucleotides: TGTGCCAGCAGTTTAATCGGGGGGAGCTCCTACGAGCAGTACTTC.

A single count supports this clone. The rearrangement links TRBV28 to TRBJ2-2; TRBD1 is a possible D gene (6 bases). Trimming took 7 bases from V and 1 from J, leaving 16 bases between them. The CDR3 runs 16 residues. CDR1 and CDR2 from the germline V gene are MDHEN and SYDVKM. CDR3 nucleotides: TGTGCCAGCACCACCCCGGACAGAGGGAACACCGGGGAGCTGTTTTTT. Translation: CASTTPDRGNTGELFF.

V is TRBV9 and J is TRBJ2-7; 8 bases map to TRBD1. The V and J ends lost 4 bases and 6 bases, in that order; junction bases with no gene match: 15. The CDR3 spans 16 residues. In germline, CDR1 is SGDLS, CDR2 YYNGEE. CDR3 DNA sequence: TGTGCCAGCAGCACCTCACAGGACAGGGTTCCTGGCGAGCAGTACTTC. Encoded protein: CASSTSQDRVPGEQYF.

This clone was picked up one time. V gene TRBV9 combines with J gene TRBJ1-1; a possible D gene is TRBD1 (5 bases). Germline V CDR1 and CDR2: SGDLS, YYNGEE. This CDR3 is 12 amino acids long. Trimming left V 3 bases short and J 8 bases short, with 11 bases between. CDR3 region: CASSEDNAEAFF. CDR3 in DNA: TGTGCCAGCAGCGAGGACAATGCGGAAGCTTTCTTT.

The chain couples TRBV5-1 to TRBJ1-2; 7 bases map to TRBD1. Germline V gene data show CDR1 as SGHRS and CDR2 as YFSETQ. V dropped 3 bases and J dropped 4; count of bases not matched to a gene: 0. CDR3 length: 12 amino acids. The CDR3 protein is CASSWDSYGYTF. The CDR3 bases are TGCGCCAGCAGCTGGGACAGCTATGGCTACACCTTC.

The V gene is TRBV19, the J gene TRBJ2-1, with 7 bases aligning to TRBD1. Germline-derived CDR1 and CDR2 are LNHDA and SQIVND (reference sequence). The J segment lost 8 bases and the V segment lost 10 bases, leaving 8 bases of the junction unmatched. This CDR3 spans 12 amino acids. The CDR3 bases are TGTGCCACCCTAGACAGGGTGCATGAGCAGTTCTTC. Amino acid sequence: CATLDRVHEQFF.

This chain joins TRBV28 and TRBJ2-3, with 10 bases lining up with TRBD1. V was clipped by 5 bases and J by 1 base; unmatched bases: 3. CDR3 length: 15 residues. Looked up from germline, CDR1 is MDHEN and CDR2 is SYDVKM. The CDR3 DNA is TGTGCCAGCAGTGCAGACAGGGGGCGCACAGATACGCAGTATTTT. This gives the protein CASSADRGRTDTQYF.

This clone was observed a single time. The chain carries TRBV19 and TRBJ2-7; TRBD2 is a possible D gene (5 bases). The CDR3 runs 12 residues. In germline, CDR1 is LNHDA, CDR2 SQIVND (reference sequence). Trimming shortened V by 5 bases and J by 7 bases, and 12 bases separated the two germline ends. CDR3 sequence (DNA): TGTGCCAGTAGTGACCCCCCGGGAGAGCAGTACTTC. It specifies CASSDPPGEQYF.

This chain uses TRBV9 with TRBJ2-3; 9 bases are shared with TRBD2. V trimming: 5 bases; J trimming: 6 bases; junction bases outside the gene matches: 7. In germline, CDR1 is SGDLS, CDR2 YYNGEE. The CDR3 loop spans 14 amino acids. The CDR3 DNA is TGTGCCAGCAGGGGAGCGGGAGGCAGGGATACGCAGTATTTT. The encoded protein is CASRGAGGRDTQYF.

This chain uses TRBV9 with TRBJ1-2, with D tentatively TRBD1 (5 bases). Germline V gene sequence: CDR1 SGDLS, CDR2 YYNGEE. V dropped 0 bases and J dropped 0 bases, with 9 bases sitting between them. The CDR3 runs 15 residues. The CDR3 is CASSVAGGSNYGYTF. The CDR3 DNA is TGTGCCAGCAGCGTAGCCGGGGGATCTAACTATGGCTACACCTTC.